This record covers a single T cell receptor (beta chain). The data are from a study of cytomegalovirus exposure and HLA in healthy donors. Study details: In terms of ancestry, the Caucasian-associated cluster contained about four fifths of the approximately 400 genotyped donors.

V lost 0 bases and J lost 4; bases outside the gene matches: 9. This CDR3 region has 17 residues. Germline V lookup: CDR1 MGHRA, CDR2 YSYEKL. It was healthy bone marrow donors who served as donors. The PCR used 60 Vbeta and 13 Jbeta primers. TCRdb's table, derived via immunoSEQ multiplex PCR, lists solely in-frame clones and lacks some. The sample consists of roughly 100,000 clones, about 81% of them appearing once. This receptor was obtained from a male donor in good health and CMV-seropositive. The rearrangement uses TRBV4-1 and TRBJ2-1; 7 positions agree with TRBD2. Sequenced material: PBMCs. The CDR3 protein is CASSQDEASGDYNEQFF. In nucleotides, the CDR3 is TGCGCCAGCAGCCAAGATGAGGCCAGCGGGGATTACAATGAGCAGTTCTTC.